These 6 T cell receptor beta chains were sequenced from one sample in a study of neurological immune-mediated disorders. TCRdb re-called the 5' RACE reads through MiXCR, storing one row per CDR3 protein. This sample carries over 25,000 distinct CDR3 sequences, about 12% of them seen once, and the ten largest clones take about 5.6%. Sequences were obtained from PBMCs. Every receptor here comes from a woman aged 55-69 years in good health.

This clonotype was observed at least ten times. In DNA form, the CDR3 reads TGCGCCAGCAGCTTGCGGTCGGACCTATTGAACACTGAAGCTTTCTTT. This gives the protein CASSLRSDLLNTEAFF. The chain couples TRBV5-1 to TRBJ1-1; D gene ambiguous. The CDR3 contains 16 residues. Trimming stripped 1 base from V and 0 bases from J, with 13 bases between. The germline V gene has CDR1 SGHRS and CDR2 YFSETQ.

This clonotype was seen many times. The CDR3 sequence is CASSPGQRGDPKQFF. CDR3 DNA: TGTGCCAGCTCACCAGGGCAGCGGGGGGACCCGAAGCAGTTCTTC. The chain uses TRBV18 and TRBJ2-1; 9 bases align to TRBD2. The CDR3 is made up of 15 amino acids. Trimming at V came to 2 bases and at J to 11 bases, leaving 10 bases not matched to a gene. CDR1 KGHSH and CDR2 LQKENI come from the germline V gene.

This sequence joins TRBV5-5 and TRBJ2-1, with TRBD2 matching 14 bases. V was pared by 2 bases and J by 9 bases, with 13 bases of the junction left unmatched. CDR1 SGHKS and CDR2 YYEKEE come from the germline V gene (reference sequence). The CDR3 extends over 18 amino acids. CDR3 in DNA: TGTGCCAGCAGCTTTACCAGACTAGCGGGGGGGACTCCCAGTGAGCAGTTCTTC. Encoded protein: CASSFTRLAGGTPSEQFF.

The sample holds many counts of this clonotype. The chain employs TRBV7-2 and TRBJ2-7; TRBD1 matches 8 bases. The ends lost 1 base at V and 3 bases at J; junction bases unmatched: 11. CDR1 and CDR2 from the germline V gene are SGHTA and FQGNSA. The CDR3 spans 17 residues. CDR3 residues: CASSLVYRGQELYEQYF. Written as DNA, the CDR3 is TGTGCCAGCAGCTTAGTCTATAGGGGACAGGAGCTCTACGAGCAGTACTTC.

This clonotype was recorded at least ten times. Here the CDR3 reads CASSFGRYEQYF. The CDR3 DNA sequence: TGTGCCAGCAGCTTTGGGCGTTACGAGCAGTACTTC. This sequence joins TRBV6-2 or TRBV6-3 and TRBJ2-7; no firm D call. Per germline, CDR1 MNHEY and CDR2 SVGEGT. The V end was cut by 6 bases, the J end by 4 bases, with 10 bases between. This CDR3 comprises 12 residues.

This clonotype showed up many times. This chain links TRBV10-3 with TRBJ2-3, with TRBD2 identical over 7 bases. The CDR3 has 15 residues. CDR1 is ENHRY and CDR2 is SYGVKD in the germline V gene. The V and J ends lost 8 bases and 5 bases, in that order; junction bases with no gene match: 13. CDR3 sequence (DNA): TGTGCCATCGTAAAAGGGGAGGGCCAGTTAGATACGCAGTATTTT. It codes for CAIVKGEGQLDTQYF.